The clone carrying this TCR beta chain has a count of ten or more. The source material, RNA transcripts, was used to amplify TCR beta CDR3 regions. TCR CDR3 underwent first-round RT-PCR with the HTBI primer set. TCRdb processed the multiplex PCR reads anew with MiXCR; each CDR3 protein has one entry. The sample contains under 400,000 distinct CDR3 sequences, 16% of which appear only once. A lack of ophthalmopathy progression within 18 months defined stable Graves' hyperthyroidism. The CDR3 runs to 16 residues. The V and J ends lost 6 bases and 7 bases, in that order; junction bases with no gene match: 14. This sample stems from a study of T cells in Graves' hyperthyroidism and ophthalmopathy. On the study more broadly: Peripheral blood draws took place at initial diagnosis, ahead of any treatment.

The clonotype was recovered from a man aged 25-45 years with Graves' hyperthyroidism. The chain joins TRBV12-3 or TRBV12-4 to TRBJ2-2; 7 bases map to TRBD1. Sequenced material: blood. The chain's CDR3 is CASSLPPTGNGGELFF. CDR3 sequence (DNA): TGTGCCAGCAGCCTCCCCCCGACAGGGAACGGCGGGGAGCTGTTTTTT.